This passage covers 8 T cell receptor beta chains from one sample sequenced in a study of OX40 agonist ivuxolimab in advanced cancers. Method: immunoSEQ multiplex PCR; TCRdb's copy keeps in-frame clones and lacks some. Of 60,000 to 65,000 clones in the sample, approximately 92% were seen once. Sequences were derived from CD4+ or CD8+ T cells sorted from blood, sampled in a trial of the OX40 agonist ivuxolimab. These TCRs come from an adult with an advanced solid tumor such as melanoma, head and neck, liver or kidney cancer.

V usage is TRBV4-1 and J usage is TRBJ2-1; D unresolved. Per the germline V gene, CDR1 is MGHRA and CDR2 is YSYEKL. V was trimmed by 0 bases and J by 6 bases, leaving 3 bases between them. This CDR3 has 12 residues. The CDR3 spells CASSQERNEQFF. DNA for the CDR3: TGCGCCAGCAGCCAAGAGCGCAATGAGCAGTTCTTC.

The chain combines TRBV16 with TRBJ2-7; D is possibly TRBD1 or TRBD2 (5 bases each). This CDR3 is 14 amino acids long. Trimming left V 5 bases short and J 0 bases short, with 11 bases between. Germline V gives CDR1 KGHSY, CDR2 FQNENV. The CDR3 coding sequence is TGTGCCAGCAGCGCCGGGACGGTCTCCTACGAGCAGTACTTC. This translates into CASSAGTVSYEQYF.

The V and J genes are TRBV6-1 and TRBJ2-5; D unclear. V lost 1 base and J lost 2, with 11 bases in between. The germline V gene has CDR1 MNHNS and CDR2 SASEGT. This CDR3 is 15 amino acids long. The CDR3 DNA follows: TGTGCCAGCAGTGAAGAATCCGGACGGCAAGAGACCCAGTACTTC. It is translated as CASSEESGRQETQYF.

The CDR3 sequence: CAWSLGFSGQQPQHF. For the CDR3, the DNA is TGTGCCTGGAGTCTAGGCTTTAGTGGGCAACAGCCCCAGCATTTT. The chain carries TRBV30 and TRBJ1-5; D ambiguous. There are 15 residues in the CDR3. Germline CDR1 and CDR2: GTSNPN and SVGIG (reference sequence). Trimming pared 2 bases from V and 7 bases from J, leaving 18 bases between. The full variable domain, its missing parts supplied by reference TRBV30 and TRBJ1-5, is SQTIHQWPATLVQPVGSPLSLECTVEGTSNPNLYWYRQAAGRGLQLLFYSVGIGQISSEVPQNLSASRPQDRQFILSSKKLLLSDSGFYLCAWSLGFSGQQPQHFGDGTRLSIL.

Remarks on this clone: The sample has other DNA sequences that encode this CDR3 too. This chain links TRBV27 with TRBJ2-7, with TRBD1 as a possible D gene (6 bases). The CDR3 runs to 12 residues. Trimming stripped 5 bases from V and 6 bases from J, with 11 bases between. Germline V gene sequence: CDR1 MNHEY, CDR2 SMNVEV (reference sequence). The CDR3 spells CASSPQGGEQYF. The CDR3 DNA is TGTGCCAGCAGTCCACAGGGTGGCGAGCAGTACTTC.

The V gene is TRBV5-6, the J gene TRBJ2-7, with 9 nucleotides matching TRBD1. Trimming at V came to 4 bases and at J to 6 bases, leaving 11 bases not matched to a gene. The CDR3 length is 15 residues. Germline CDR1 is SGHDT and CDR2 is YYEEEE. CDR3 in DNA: TGTGCCAGCAGCCTCCCGGGACAGGGAAGGGGCGAGCAGTACTTC. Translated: CASSLPGQGRGEQYF. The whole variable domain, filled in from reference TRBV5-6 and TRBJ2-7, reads DAGVTQSPTHLIKTRGQQVTLRCSPKSGHDTVSWYQQALGQGPQFIFQYYEEEERQRGNFPDRFSGHQFPNYSSELNVNALLLGDSALYLCASSLPGQGRGEQYFGPGTRLTVT.

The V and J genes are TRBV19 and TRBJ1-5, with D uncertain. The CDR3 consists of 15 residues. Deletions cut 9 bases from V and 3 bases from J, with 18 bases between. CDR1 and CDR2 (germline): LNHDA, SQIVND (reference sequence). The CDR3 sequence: CASTPVAGFNQPQHF. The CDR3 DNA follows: TGTGCCAGCACGCCGGTGGCGGGATTCAATCAGCCCCAGCATTTT.

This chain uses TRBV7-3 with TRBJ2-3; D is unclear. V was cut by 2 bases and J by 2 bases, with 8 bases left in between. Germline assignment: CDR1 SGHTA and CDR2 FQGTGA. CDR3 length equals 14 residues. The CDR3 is CASSLEQPTDTQYF. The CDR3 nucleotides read TGTGCCAGCAGCTTAGAACAGCCCACAGATACGCAGTATTTT.